This entry lists 19 T cell receptor delta chains sequenced from one sample in a study of gamma-delta T cells after stem cell transplantation. TCRdb reanalysed the RT-PCR reads via CATT. The data show roughly 1,300 delta-chain clones, around 13% seen once. Sequencing was carried out using gamma-delta T cells. These receptors were collected from a human donor. It is not recorded whose cells these are; they may come from a transplant donor.

This clone was counted between two and nine times. TCRdb shows a much larger clone's protein in place of this DNA's translation, and the two differ at residue 5, likely through a read error; the protein shown is translated from the DNA. The chain joins TRDV2 to TRDJ1, with D possibly matching TRDD3 (6 bases). The ends were cut back, 3 bases at V and 4 bases at J, with 17 bases in the middle. The germline V gene encodes CDR1 GEAIGNYY and CDR2 EKD. This CDR3 has 15 residues. In DNA form, the CDR3 reads TGTGCCTGTGACCCCTGGGGTATAGAGGACGATAAACTCATCTTT. Residues: CACDPWGIEDDKLIF.

This clone was seen more than once but under ten times. TCRdb lists the protein of a much larger clone for this DNA, which differs at residue 6, so this is likely a read error; the protein given here is translated from the DNA itself. V usage is TRDV2 and J usage is TRDJ1, with TRDD3 matching 10 bases. The germline CDR1 and CDR2 sequences are GEAIGNYY and EKD. This CDR3 contains 19 residues. V shed 2 bases and J 0 bases; nucleotides not matched to a gene: 14. The CDR3 DNA reads TGTGCCTGTGACAACCCAGGCTTCACTGGGGGATTGTACACCGATAAACTCATCTTT. Translating it yields CACDNPGFTGGLYTDKLIF.

Note on this clone: A far larger clone lies a single base away; this is likely a read error. The chain combines TRDV2 with TRDJ1, with 7 nucleotides matching TRDD3. Germline V gives CDR1 GEAIGNYY, CDR2 EKD. CDR3 length: 16 amino acids. The CDR3 region has the DNA TGTGCCCGTGACACGGTAGGGGATAGGCGGTCCGATAAACTCATCTTT. It translates to CARDTVGDRRSDKLIF.

This clone was observed a few times. The protein in TCRdb stems from a much larger clone and differs at residue 12 from this DNA's translation, likely a read error; here the protein is translated from the DNA. The rearrangement uses TRDV2 and TRDJ3; tentatively, D is TRDD3 (5 bases). The CDR3 is 19 amino acids. From germline, CDR1 is GEAIGNYY and CDR2 EKD. CDR3 protein: CACDTAGYRSSRDTRQMFF. CDR3 nucleotides: TGTGCCTGTGACACCGCCGGATATAGGAGCTCCCGGGACACCCGACAGATGTTTTTC.

As to this clone: This likely came from a read error, as a far larger clone is one base away. The sample contains more than one DNA sequence encoding this CDR3. The chain links TRDV2 to TRDJ1, with 9 bases matching TRDD3. V lost 0 bases to trimming and J lost 3 bases; unmatched junction nucleotides: 7. The CDR3 runs 16 residues. From germline, CDR1 is GEAIGNYY and CDR2 EKD. In nucleotides, the CDR3 is TGTGCCTGTGACACCGTTTGGGGGATAGGGCCCGATAAACTCATCTTT. Amino acids: CACDTVWGIGPDKLIF.

By share, this clone ranks as large (0.1 to 1%). Other DNA sequences from this sample encode an identical CDR3 as well. The chain carries TRDV1 and TRDJ1, with D perhaps TRDD3 (5 bases). Germline-derived CDR1 and CDR2 are TSWWSYY and QGS. This CDR3 has 18 amino acids. Trimming pared 2 bases from V and 0 bases from J, leaving 19 bases between. The chain's CDR3 is CALGEYSTLGLYTDKLIF. CDR3 bases: TGTGCTCTTGGGGAATACTCTACGCTGGGACTGTACACCGATAAACTCATCTTT.

Points on this clone: TCRdb lists the protein of a much larger clone for this DNA, which differs at residue 6, so this is likely a read error; the protein given here is translated from the DNA itself. CDR3 coding DNA: TGTGCCTGTGACACCGCGGGGGGGTCCACCCCCAATAAACTCATCTTT. As protein: CACDTAGGSTPNKLIF. The gene calls are TRDV2 and TRDJ1; tentative D call: TRDD3 (5 bases). Germline CDR1 reads GEAIGNYY; CDR2 reads EKD. Trimming stripped 0 bases from V and 6 bases from J, with 19 bases between. CDR3 length: 16 residues.

Points on this clone: The likely explanation is a read error, given a far larger clone one base away. Other nucleotide sequences in the sample specify the same CDR3. This sequence joins TRDV2 and TRDJ1; 11 positions match TRDD3. CDR3 length: 18 residues. Germline V gene data show CDR1 as GEAIGNYY and CDR2 as EKD. The CDR3 sequence is CACDTMMGDTQYTDKLIF. The CDR3 DNA is TGTGCCTGCGACACTATGATGGGGGATACGCAATACACCGATAAACTCATCTTT.

This clone was seen a few times. The amino acid sequence in TCRdb belongs to a much larger clone and departs from this DNA's translation at residue 6, likely a sequencing read error; the sequence shown is translated from the DNA. CDR3 nucleotides: TGTGCCTGTGACACCGCTCTACGCCCTGGTACTGGGGGTACCCCTGAAGGGTACACCGATAAACTCATCTTT. This translates into CACDTALRPGTGGTPEGYTDKLIF. The chain employs TRDV2 and TRDJ1; 8 bases are a match to TRDD3. Germline CDR1 GEAIGNYY, CDR2 EKD. J was trimmed by 0 bases and V by 0 bases; bases with no gene match: 29. This CDR3 is 24 amino acids long.

In its sample, this clone was seen once. The TCRdb protein comes from a much larger clone and disagrees with this DNA's translation at residue 14, likely due to a read error; the protein given here is derived from the DNA. This sequence joins TRDV2 and TRDJ1; 7 positions agree with TRDD3. There are 16 residues in the CDR3. The germline gives CDR1 GEAIGNYY, CDR2 EKD. CDR3 in DNA: TGTGCCTGTGACACATCTTTGGGGGAGCGCACCGATAAAATCATCTTT. It translates to CACDTSLGERTDKIIF.

Concerning this clone: A far larger clone is a single base away, which makes a read error likely. V usage is TRDV2 and J usage is TRDJ1, with 7 positions matching TRDD3. The V and J ends lost 1 base and 3 bases, in that order; junction bases with no gene match: 10. CDR3 length: 16 amino acids. CDR1 GEAIGNYY and CDR2 EKD come from the germline V gene. The CDR3 reads CACDTVGDRRPDKLIF. CDR3 DNA sequence: TGTGCCTGTGACACGGTAGGGGATAGGCGGCCCGATAAACTCATCTTT.

This clone was seen a handful of times. CDR3 region: CACDPIPRVVLGEHPAEIDKLIF. The CDR3 DNA reads TGTGCCTGTGACCCGATTCCCCGCGTCGTACTGGGGGAACACCCCGCCGAAATCGATAAACTCATCTTT. The gene calls are TRDV2 and TRDJ1; 9 nucleotides match TRDD3. V trimming: 3 bases; J trimming: 4 bases; junction bases outside the gene matches: 32. This CDR3 contains 23 residues. Germline assignment: CDR1 GEAIGNYY and CDR2 EKD.

This clone showed up just a few times. TCRdb pairs this DNA with a much larger clone's protein that differs at residue 8, likely a read error; the protein shown was translated from the DNA. The J gene is TRDJ1, the V gene TRDV2; a possible D gene is TRDD1 (5 bases). CDR3 length equals 13 residues. V lost 1 base and J 4 bases, leaving 9 bases between the germline ends. The germline CDR1 and CDR2 sequences are GEAIGNYY and EKD. The CDR3 loop is CACDTIGVDKLIF. The DNA for the CDR3 is TGTGCCTGTGACACAATAGGGGTCGATAAACTCATCTTT.

This clone was detected a few times. TCRdb's entry gives the protein of a much larger clone, which mismatches this DNA's translation at residue 14, likely from a read error; the protein reported here is translated from the DNA. This rearrangement joins TRDV1 to TRDJ1; 8 bases are shared with TRDD3. There are 20 residues in the CDR3. V lost 3 bases, J lost 1 base, and 19 bases stayed unmatched. The V gene's germline CDR1 is TSWWSYY and CDR2 QGS. CDR3 nucleotide sequence: TGTGCTCTTGGGGATCACTTCTTGCCCCGCTGGGGGAAACTCACCGATAAACTCATCTTT. Its translation is CALGDHFLPRWGKLTDKLIF.

Regarding this clone: This likely came from a read error, as a far larger clone is one base away. The V call is TRDV1, the J call TRDJ1, with 8 bases fitting TRDD3. Germline-derived CDR1 and CDR2 are TSWWSYY and QGS. The CDR3 length is 22 residues. The J segment lost 0 bases and the V segment lost 3 bases, leaving 24 bases of the junction unmatched. The CDR3 protein is CALGDLPLSPFLGDCYTDKLIF. CDR3 sequence (DNA): TGTGCTCTTGGGGACCTTCCACTCTCCCCTTTTCTGGGGGACTGTTACACCGATAAACTCATCTTT.

This clone qualifies as medium-sized. This chain joins TRDV2 and TRDJ1, with D tentatively TRDD3 (6 bases). V dropped 3 bases and J dropped 0 bases, with 31 bases sitting between them. In germline, CDR1 is GEAIGNYY, CDR2 EKD. The length of the CDR3 is 21 residues. Here the CDR3 reads CACDRVGGAKPPSLNTDKLIF. CDR3 bases: TGTGCCTGTGACCGAGTTGGGGGGGCAAAACCTCCCAGCCTGAACACCGATAAACTCATCTTT.

This clone ranks as medium-sized. Additional DNA sequences in this sample encode the identical CDR3. This chain joins TRDV1 and TRDJ1, with 10 bases that match TRDD3. Germline V gives CDR1 TSWWSYY, CDR2 QGS. CDR3 length: 23 amino acids. Trimming removed 1 base from V and 0 bases from J; junction bases left unmatched: 23. CDR3 DNA sequence: TGTGCTCTTGGGGAACCGGTTTCTTCCGAGATGGGGGATACTATCAAGTACACCGATAAACTCATCTTT. Translated: CALGEPVSSEMGDTIKYTDKLIF.

Regarding this clone: A far more abundant clone sits one base away, making this likely a read error. The same CDR3 is also encoded by other DNA sequences in this sample. The chain carries TRDV2 and TRDJ3, with 13 bases lining up with TRDD3. The CDR3 spans 21 residues. J lost 2 bases, V lost 6 bases, and 15 bases had no gene match. Germline V lookup: CDR1 GEAIGNYY, CDR2 EKD. Here the CDR3 reads CACCSMGTGGYGPWDTRQMFF. CDR3 nucleotides: TGTGCCTGTTGCTCAATGGGTACTGGGGGATACGGACCCTGGGACACCCGACAGATGTTTTTC.

As concerns this clone: Given a far larger clone just one base away, this is likely a sequencing read error. The V gene is TRDV2, the J gene TRDJ1, with 9 nucleotides matching TRDD3. The CDR3 loop spans 16 amino acids. Per the germline V gene, CDR1 is GEAIGNYY and CDR2 is EKD. CDR3: CACDTVWGIGPDKFIF. The CDR3 DNA follows: TGTGCCTGTGACACCGTTTGGGGGATAGGACCCGATAAATTCATCTTT.